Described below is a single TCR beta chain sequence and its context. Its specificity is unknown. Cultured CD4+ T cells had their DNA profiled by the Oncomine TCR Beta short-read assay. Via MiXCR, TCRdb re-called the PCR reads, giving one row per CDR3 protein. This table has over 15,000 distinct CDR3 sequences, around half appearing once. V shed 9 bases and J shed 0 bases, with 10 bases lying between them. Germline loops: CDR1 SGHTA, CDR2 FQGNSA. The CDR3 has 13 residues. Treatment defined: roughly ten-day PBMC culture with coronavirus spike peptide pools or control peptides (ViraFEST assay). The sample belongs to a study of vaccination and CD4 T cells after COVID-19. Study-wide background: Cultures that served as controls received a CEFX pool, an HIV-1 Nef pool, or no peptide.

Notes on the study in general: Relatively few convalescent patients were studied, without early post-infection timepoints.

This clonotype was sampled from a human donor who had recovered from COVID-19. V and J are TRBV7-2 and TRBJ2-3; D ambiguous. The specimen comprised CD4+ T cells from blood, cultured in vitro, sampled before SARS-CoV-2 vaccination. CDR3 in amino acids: CASLIPSTDTQYF. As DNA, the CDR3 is TGTGCCAGTTTAATTCCTAGCACAGATACGCAGTATTTT. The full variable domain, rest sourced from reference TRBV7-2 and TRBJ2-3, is GAGVSQSPSNKVTEKGKDVELRCDPISGHTALYWYRQSLGQGLEFLIYFQGNSAPDKSGLPSDRFSAERTGGSVSTLTIQRTQQEDSAVYLCASLIPSTDTQYFGPGTRLTVL.